This entry lists 29 T cell receptor beta chains sequenced from one sample in a study of CD8 T cells in ankylosing spondylitis. TCRdb re-called the 5' RACE reads with MiXCR, one entry per CDR3 protein. The data hold under 150,000 distinct CDR3 sequences, with around 13% observed a single time. Sample: blood, either unsorted or a sorted T cell fraction (not recorded which). The receptors derive from a female donor with ankylosing spondylitis or in good health (not recorded which).

This clonotype was seen more than once but under ten times. V usage is TRBV9 and J usage is TRBJ2-1, with TRBD2 matching over 8 bases. Germline CDR1 reads SGDLS; CDR2 reads YYNGEE. The CDR3 spans 16 residues. V was clipped by 0 bases and J by 4 bases; unmatched bases: 6. CDR3 sequence reads: CASSVGAGGKYNEQFF. The CDR3 DNA is TGTGCCAGCAGCGTAGGGGCGGGGGGAAAGTACAATGAGCAGTTCTTC.

A few counts support this clonotype. This rearrangement joins TRBV20-1 to TRBJ2-3; 10 bases map to TRBD2. This CDR3 has 13 residues. The V and J ends lost 6 bases and 4 bases, in that order; junction bases with no gene match: 4. The germline gives CDR1 DFQATT, CDR2 SNEGSKA (reference sequence). CDR3 residues: CSAEREGSDTQYF. The CDR3 DNA follows: TGCAGTGCAGAGCGGGAGGGCTCAGATACGCAGTATTTT.

This clonotype was seen ten or more times. The rearrangement links TRBV10-3 to TRBJ2-3; maybe TRBD2 (6 bases). Trimming cost V 1 base and J 0 bases, with 17 bases left between them. The CDR3 has 18 residues. Germline CDR1 is ENHRY and CDR2 is SYGVKD. The CDR3 sequence: CAISEFSPGGTSTDTQYF. The CDR3 region has the DNA TGTGCCATCAGTGAGTTTTCCCCTGGCGGGACTAGCACAGATACGCAGTATTTT.

The gene calls are TRBV20-1 and TRBJ2-7, with 10 bases matching TRBD1. V lost 3 bases to trimming and J lost 3 bases; unmatched junction nucleotides: 5. Germline CDR1 is DFQATT and CDR2 is SNEGSKA (reference sequence). This CDR3 is 14 amino acids long. CDR3 DNA: TGCAGTGCTAGGGACAGGGGGAAAATCTACGAGCAGTACTTC. This sequence encodes CSARDRGKIYEQYF.

This rearrangement joins TRBV5-1 to TRBJ2-5; D is possibly TRBD1 or TRBD2 (7 bases each). The CDR3 extends over 14 amino acids. Germline loops: CDR1 SGHRS, CDR2 YFSETQ. Trimming took off 6 bases at V and 2 bases at J, with 14 bases between the two ends. The CDR3 bases are TGCGCCAGCACCAGGGGGGGTACACAAGAGACCCAGTACTTC. This gives the protein CASTRGGTQETQYF.

This chain connects TRBV7-2 to TRBJ2-3; TRBD2 is a possible D gene (5 bases). Germline-derived CDR1 and CDR2 are SGHTA and FQGNSA. This CDR3 has 13 amino acids. V was shortened by 6 bases and J by 5 bases, with 12 bases between the two germline ends. The CDR3 DNA sequence: TGTGCCAGCAGTTTTGACCGGGAAGATACGCAGTATTTT. As protein: CASSFDREDTQYF.

The chain employs TRBV12-3 or TRBV12-4 and TRBJ2-2; tentative D call: TRBD2 (6 bases). V lost 6 bases, J lost 6 bases, and 14 bases lay in between. The CDR3 spans 14 residues. CDR3 sequence (DNA): TGTGCCAGCAGCCCCACGGGGGTCTCCGGGGAGCTGTTTTTT. Translation: CASSPTGVSGELFF.

The sample holds one count of this clonotype. This likely comes from a read error, as the CDR3 has no conserved phenylalanine or tryptophan at its end. In DNA form, the CDR3 reads TGTGCCAGCAGTTACAGGGTCCGAGGAGAACTGTGGCCCCAGCATTTG. Protein product: CASSYRVRGELWPQHL. This chain joins TRBV12-3 or TRBV12-4 and TRBJ1-5; the D gene is possibly TRBD1 (6 bases). The CDR3 contains 16 residues. The V gene lost 4 bases and the J gene lost 9 bases, with 22 bases spanning the gap.

This sequence joins TRBV29-1 and TRBJ1-1, with D unresolved. This CDR3 is built from 12 residues. CDR1 and CDR2 (germline): SQVTM, ANQGSEA. Trimming removed 4 bases at V and 5 bases at J, with 11 bases between. CDR3 in DNA: TGCAGCGTTGGCCGCCGGGGAACTGAAGCTTTCTTT. Translation gives CSVGRRGTEAFF.

V is TRBV25-1 and J is TRBJ1-2; TRBD1 aligns across 7 bases. Per the germline V gene, CDR1 is MGHDK and CDR2 is SYGVNS. This CDR3 is 13 amino acids long. After removal of 6 bases from V and 8 bases from J, the junction contained 9 bases not matched to a gene. The CDR3 DNA is TGTGCCAGCAGGGATGACAGGGATGGAGGCTACACCTTC. It is translated as CASRDDRDGGYTF.

Here the CDR3 DNA reads TGCAGTGCTAGAGGGGCGACGGCGTCTTCCTACAATGAGCAGTTCTTC. This encodes CSARGATASSYNEQFF. The rearrangement joins TRBV20-1 to TRBJ2-1; D unclear. Germline loops: CDR1 DFQATT, CDR2 SNEGSKA (reference sequence). V was shortened by 1 base and J by 1 base, with 14 bases between the two germline ends. The CDR3 contains 16 residues.

This clonotype was detected only a few times. The chain uses TRBV10-3 and TRBJ2-1; D possibly corresponds to TRBD1 (5 bases). V was clipped by 3 bases and J by 4 bases, with 13 bases between them. Germline CDR1 and CDR2: ENHRY and SYGVKD. The CDR3 consists of 15 residues. This CDR3 reads CAISDWGRGYNEQFF. CDR3 DNA: TGTGCCATCAGTGACTGGGGCCGCGGATACAATGAGCAGTTCTTC.

This chain joins TRBV20-1 and TRBJ1-6; 7 bases fit TRBD1. Per germline, CDR1 DFQATT and CDR2 SNEGSKA (reference sequence). The CDR3 loop spans 15 amino acids. With V trimmed by 3 bases and J by 10 bases, 12 bases remained unmatched. The CDR3 nucleotides are TGCAGTGCTAGGGACCTTCGGGACAGTTCCTCACCCCTCCACTTT. It specifies CSARDLRDSSSPLHF.

V usage is TRBV30 and J usage is TRBJ1-2, with no clear D. CDR3 length: 11 residues. Germline V lookup: CDR1 GTSNPN, CDR2 SVGIG (reference sequence). V lost 2 bases and J 1 base, leaving 2 bases between the germline ends. Here the CDR3 reads CAWSLNYGYTF. The CDR3 region has the DNA TGTGCCTGGAGTCTTAACTATGGCTACACCTTC.

The rearrangement links TRBV2 to TRBJ1-5; 8 bases map to TRBD1. The trim removed 8 bases at V and 12 bases at J, leaving 18 bases unmatched. This CDR3 comprises 15 residues. Germline CDR1 and CDR2: SNHLY and FYNNEI. CDR3 amino acids: CASGTGGIPGDDQHF. Written as DNA, the CDR3 is TGTGCCAGCGGGACAGGAGGCATTCCGGGGGATGACCAGCATTTT. Looking up the rest from reference TRBV2 and TRBJ1-5 gives the full variable domain: EPEVTQTPSHQVTQMGQEVILRCVPISNHLYFYWYRQILGQKVEFLVSFYNNEISEKSEIFDDQFSVERPDGSNFTLKIRSTKLEDSAMYFCASGTGGIPGDDQHFGDGTRLSIL.

This clonotype was observed many times. CDR3 sequence: CASSLGPDRATYEQYF. The CDR3 bases are TGTGCCAGCAGCCTAGGACCGGACAGAGCCACCTACGAGCAGTACTTC. V and J are TRBV11-1 and TRBJ2-7; D possibly corresponds to TRBD1 (6 bases). Looked up from germline, CDR1 is SGHAT and CDR2 is FQDESV (reference sequence). With 5 bases removed from V and 2 bases from J, the gap between germline ends came to 19 bases. The CDR3 is 16 amino acids. Together with reference TRBV11-1 and TRBJ2-7, the CDR3 gives the full variable domain: EAEVAQSPRYKITEKSQAVAFWCDPISGHATLYWYRQILGQGPELLVQFQDESVVDDSQLPKDRFSAERLKGVDSTLKIQPAELGDSAMYLCASSLGPDRATYEQYFGPGTRLTVT.

This clonotype was seen a few times. This rearrangement joins TRBV3-1 to TRBJ2-1, with TRBD2 identical over 10 bases. The V gene's germline CDR1 is LGHDT and CDR2 YNNKEL (reference sequence). The CDR3 runs 13 residues. The V gene end was trimmed by 4 bases and the J gene end by 15 bases; junction bases not matched to a gene: 9. The CDR3 reads CASSPSTSGILFF. In nucleotides, the CDR3 is TGTGCCAGCAGCCCCAGTACTAGCGGGATTCTGTTCTTC.

The sample holds a few counts of this clonotype. The chain uses TRBV18 and TRBJ1-5, with 7 bases lining up with TRBD1. The CDR3 loop spans 17 amino acids. Germline CDR1 KGHSH, CDR2 LQKENI. V trimming: 2 bases; J trimming: 3 bases; junction bases outside the gene matches: 10. CDR3 amino acids: CASSPAGRGNDNQPQHF. As DNA, the CDR3 is TGTGCCAGCTCACCAGCAGGCAGGGGGAACGACAATCAGCCCCAGCATTTT.

This clonotype was observed many times. This chain's CDR3 is CASSYSVVVAVTPSSTDTQYF. CDR3 nucleotides: TGTGCCAGCAGTTACTCAGTCGTGGTCGCTGTGACCCCTTCTAGCACAGATACGCAGTATTTT. The chain carries TRBV6-2 or TRBV6-3 and TRBJ2-3; D not certain. V lost 0 bases and J 0 bases, leaving 25 bases between the germline ends. Germline CDR1 is MNHEY and CDR2 is SVGEGT. The CDR3 has 21 residues.

Turning to this clonotype: One junction end does not reproduce the germline sequence, and a read error may be involved. The V gene is TRBV5-1, the J gene TRBJ1-5; 7 bases map to TRBD1. The CDR3 spans 15 residues. Germline loops: CDR1 SGHRS, CDR2 YFSETQ. The CDR3 DNA follows: TGCACCAGCAGCTCGTCAGGGGGAGTAGATCAGCCCCAGCATTTT. Residues: CTSSSSGGVDQPQHF.

This clonotype was observed a few times. The rearrangement links TRBV24-1 to TRBJ2-7; no reliable D call. Germline CDR1 is KGHDR and CDR2 is SFDVKD. This CDR3 region has 11 residues. Trimming stripped 0 bases from V and 10 bases from J, with 6 bases between. CDR3 DNA sequence: TGTGCCACCAGTGATTTGACGGTTCAGTACTTC. This gives the protein CATSDLTVQYF.

This clonotype showed up many times. V and J are TRBV11-2 and TRBJ2-3; 16 bases map to TRBD2. The CDR3 is 18 amino acids. V shed 4 bases and J 0 bases; nucleotides not matched to a gene: 4. CDR1 is SGHAT and CDR2 is FQNNGV in the germline V gene. CDR3 in DNA: TGTGCCAGCAGCTGGGGACTAGCGGGGGGGAGGAGCACAGATACGCAGTATTTT. Translating gives CASSWGLAGGRSTDTQYF.

The table lists this clonotype with a few counts. The V and J genes are TRBV12-3 or TRBV12-4 and TRBJ2-1, with TRBD1 identical over 8 bases. The CDR3 sequence is 15 residues long. Trimming took 6 bases from V and 7 from J; bases not matched to a gene: 11. The CDR3 reads CASRPRQGMGNEQFF. The CDR3 region has the DNA TGTGCCAGCAGACCTCGACAGGGGATGGGAAATGAGCAGTTCTTC.

The chain links TRBV10-3 to TRBJ2-5, with D unclear. Trimming cost V 6 bases and J 5 bases, with 13 bases left between them. CDR1 is ENHRY and CDR2 is SYGVKD in the germline V gene. CDR3 length: 13 amino acids. Written as DNA, the CDR3 is TGTGCCATCAGCAGTCGCGGCCAGGAGACCCAGTACTTC. As protein: CAISSRGQETQYF.

This sequence joins TRBV20-1 and TRBJ2-7; TRBD1 matches at 10 bases. Germline CDR1 reads DFQATT; CDR2 reads SNEGSKA (reference sequence). V lost 6 bases to trimming and J lost 7 bases; unmatched junction nucleotides: 12. The CDR3 contains 14 residues. CDR3 sequence: CSAPNRDRGIEQYF. The CDR3 DNA reads as TGCAGTGCCCCGAACCGGGACAGGGGAATAGAGCAGTACTTC.

This clonotype turned up a few times. The chain is built from TRBV25-1 and TRBJ2-1; no firm D call. From germline, CDR1 is MGHDK and CDR2 SYGVNS. This CDR3 has 16 residues. V shed 3 bases and J shed 4 bases, with 16 bases lying between them. Here the CDR3 DNA reads TGTGCCAGCAGTGACTCGTCAAAGGAGCTTTACAATGAGCAGTTCTTC. This codes for CASSDSSKELYNEQFF.

This clonotype has at least ten counts. The chain combines TRBV3-1 with TRBJ2-1; 12 bases align to TRBD2. Trimming removed 3 bases from V and 7 bases from J; junction bases left unmatched: 4. The length of the CDR3 is 15 residues. Germline V gene lookup returns CDR1 LGHDT and CDR2 YNNKEL (reference sequence). The CDR3 spells CASSQTSGSLNEQFF. CDR3 nucleotide sequence: TGTGCCAGCAGCCAGACTAGCGGGAGTCTAAATGAGCAGTTCTTC.

The V call is TRBV28, the J call TRBJ1-4, with a possible D match to TRBD1 (5 bases). Germline CDR1 and CDR2: MDHEN and SYDVKM. The CDR3 consists of 13 residues. The V gene lost 7 bases and the J gene lost 6 bases, with 12 bases spanning the gap. The CDR3 loop is CASKKGADEKLFF. The DNA of the CDR3 is TGTGCCAGCAAAAAAGGGGCGGATGAAAAACTGTTTTTT.

This clonotype occurred many times. The rearrangement joins TRBV10-3 to TRBJ2-7; D assignment may be TRBD1 or TRBD2 (5 bases each). Looked up from germline, CDR1 is ENHRY and CDR2 is SYGVKD. CDR3 length equals 15 residues. V lost 6 bases to trimming and J lost 5 bases, with 20 bases between them. CDR3 protein: CAISGAGTPLDEQYF. For the CDR3, the DNA is TGTGCCATCAGCGGCGCCGGGACCCCTTTGGACGAGCAGTACTTC.